One sample yielded the 17 T cell receptor beta chains listed below, sequenced in a study of T cells expressing NK-cell markers. After re-calling the 5' RACE reads, TCRdb lists one entry per CDR3 protein, DNA absent. The table for this sample gives under 500,000 distinct CDR3 sequences. The sequenced material came from blood T cells: a sorted CD56 or NKG2C T cell subset, CD4+ or CD8+ T cells, or bulk PBMC T cells (not recorded which). These receptors were obtained from a woman aged 18 to 75 in good health.

The J gene is TRBJ2-6, the V gene TRBV5-5. The CDR3 totals 15 residues. From germline, CDR1 is SGHKS and CDR2 YYEKEE (reference sequence). CDR3 residues: CASSESLSGANVLTF.

J is TRBJ1-1 and V is TRBV27. Germline V gives CDR1 MNHEY, CDR2 SMNVEV (reference sequence). This CDR3 spans 13 amino acids. The CDR3 reads CASSLSWRTEAFF.

The chain recombines TRBV27 with TRBJ2-3. The CDR3 extends over 14 amino acids. CDR1 and CDR2 from the germline V gene are MNHEY and SMNVEV (reference sequence). CDR3 amino acids: CASSSYGSTDTQYF.

V is TRBV9 and J is TRBJ2-3; TCRdb lists TRBD1, though no DNA is available to test this call. Germline CDR1 is SGDLS and CDR2 is YYNGEE. CDR3 length: 14 amino acids. This CDR3 reads CASSVGRATDTQYF.

The V gene is TRBV3-1, the J gene TRBJ2-7; TCRdb returns TRBD2, unconfirmable since there is no DNA. CDR1 is LGHDT and CDR2 is YNNKEL in the germline V gene (reference sequence). There are 16 residues in the CDR3. CDR3 region: CASSQVAGGNTYEQYF.

The CDR3 sequence is CASGGPAGEQFF. V and J are TRBV12-3 or TRBV12-4 and TRBJ2-1; TCRdb's D gene call, TRBD2, goes unchecked for lack of DNA. This CDR3 contains 12 residues.

This chain uses TRBV6-1 with TRBJ2-3; with no DNA, the TCRdb D assignment of TRBD1 cannot be verified. The CDR3 contains 16 residues. Germline CDR1 and CDR2: MNHNS and SASEGT. The CDR3 sequence is CASSTRDRGGTDTQYF.

The chain employs TRBV7-2 and TRBJ2-3; the TCRdb call, TRBD2, lacks DNA for checking. Germline CDR1 reads SGHTA; CDR2 reads FQGNSA. This CDR3 region has 16 residues. CDR3 amino acids: CASSFLAGLPPDTQYF.

The CDR3: CASSLVRANEKLFF. The V call is TRBV5-1, the J call TRBJ1-4. Per germline, CDR1 SGHRS and CDR2 YFSETQ. The CDR3 length is 14 residues.

The chain combines TRBV11-3 with TRBJ1-1; absent DNA, TCRdb's TRBD1 call cannot be checked. CDR1 SGHNT and CDR2 YENEEA come from the germline V gene. CDR3 size: 13 residues. The CDR3 is CASSQTENTEAFF. Using reference TRBV11-3 and TRBJ1-1 for the parts outside the CDR3, the full variable domain is EAGVVQSPRYKIIEKKQPVAFWCNPISGHNTLYWYLQNLGQGPELLIRYENEEAVDDSQLPKDRFSAERLKGVDSTLKIQPAELGDSAVYLCASSQTENTEAFFGQGTRLTVV.

The chain joins TRBV28 to TRBJ2-6; TCRdb's D call, TRBD1, is unchecked because there is no DNA. This CDR3 has 17 amino acids. CDR1 is MDHEN, CDR2 SYDVKM, per germline. The CDR3 sequence is CASNGPALSSGANVLTF.

The chain combines TRBV19 with TRBJ1-5; TCRdb returns TRBD1, unconfirmable since there is no DNA. Germline lookup yields CDR1 LNHDA and CDR2 SQIVND (reference sequence). The CDR3 contains 16 residues. CDR3 amino acids: CASSIPGHWGDQPQHF.

The chain uses TRBV3-1 and TRBJ1-1; with no DNA, the TCRdb D assignment of TRBD1 cannot be verified. Germline V gene lookup returns CDR1 LGHDT and CDR2 YNNKEL (reference sequence). The CDR3 runs to 14 residues. The CDR3 sequence is CASSQEPMGVEAFF.

The J gene is TRBJ2-3, the V gene TRBV20-1; TCRdb calls TRBD1, which cannot be checked without DNA. The germline gives CDR1 DFQATT, CDR2 SNEGSKA (reference sequence). The CDR3 loop spans 12 amino acids. CDR3 protein: CSARGQADTQYF.

CDR3 protein: CASSQHSHTSTDTQYF. This chain joins TRBV4-3 and TRBJ2-3. The CDR3 has 16 amino acids. From germline, CDR1 is LGHNA and CDR2 YSLEER.

The chain joins TRBV20-1 to TRBJ2-3; without DNA, the TCRdb call of TRBD1 cannot be checked. CDR1 and CDR2 from the germline V gene are DFQATT and SNEGSKA (reference sequence). The CDR3 is 14 residues long. The CDR3 spells CSARMSFSTDTQYF.

The V call is TRBV20-1, the J call TRBJ2-3; as DNA is missing, the TRBD2 call by TCRdb cannot be tested. Germline V gene lookup returns CDR1 DFQATT and CDR2 SNEGSKA (reference sequence). The CDR3 is made up of 15 amino acids. CDR3 in amino acids: CSARLAGAEADTQYF.